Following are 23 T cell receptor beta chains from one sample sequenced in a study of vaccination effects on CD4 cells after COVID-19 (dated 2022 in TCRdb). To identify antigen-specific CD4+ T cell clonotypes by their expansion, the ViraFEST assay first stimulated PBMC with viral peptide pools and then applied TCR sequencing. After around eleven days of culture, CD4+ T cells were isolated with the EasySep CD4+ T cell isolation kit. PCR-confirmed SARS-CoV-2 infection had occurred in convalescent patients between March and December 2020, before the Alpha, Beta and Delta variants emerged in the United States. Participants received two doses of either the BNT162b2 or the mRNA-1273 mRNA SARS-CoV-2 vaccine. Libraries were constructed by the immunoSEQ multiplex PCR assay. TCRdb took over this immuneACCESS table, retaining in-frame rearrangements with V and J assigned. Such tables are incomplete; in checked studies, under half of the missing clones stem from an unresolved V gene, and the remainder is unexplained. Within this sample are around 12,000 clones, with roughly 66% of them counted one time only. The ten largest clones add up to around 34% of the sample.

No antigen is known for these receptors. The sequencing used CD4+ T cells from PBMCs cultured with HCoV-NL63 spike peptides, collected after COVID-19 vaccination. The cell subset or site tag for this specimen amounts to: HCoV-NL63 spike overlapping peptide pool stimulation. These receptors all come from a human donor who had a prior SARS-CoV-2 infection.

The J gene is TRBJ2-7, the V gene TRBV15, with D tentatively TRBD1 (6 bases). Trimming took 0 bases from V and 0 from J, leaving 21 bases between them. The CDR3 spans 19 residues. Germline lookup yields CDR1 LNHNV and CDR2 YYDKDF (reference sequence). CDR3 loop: CATSRDLPGWDNPSYEQYF. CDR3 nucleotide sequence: TGTGCCACCAGCAGAGATTTGCCAGGGTGGGACAATCCCTCCTACGAGCAGTACTTC. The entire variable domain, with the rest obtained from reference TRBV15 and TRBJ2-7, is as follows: DAMVIQNPRYQVTQFGKPVTLSCSQTLNHNVMYWYQQKSSQAPKLLFHYYDKDFNNEADTPDNFQSRRPNTSFCFLDIRSPGLGDTAMYLCATSRDLPGWDNPSYEQYFGPGTRLTVT.

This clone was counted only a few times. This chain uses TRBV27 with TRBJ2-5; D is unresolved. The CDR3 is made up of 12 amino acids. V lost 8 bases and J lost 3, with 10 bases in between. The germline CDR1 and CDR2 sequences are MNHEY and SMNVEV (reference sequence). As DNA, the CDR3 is TGTGCCAGCGGTTGGGTTAAAGAGACCCAGTACTTC. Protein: CASGWVKETQYF.

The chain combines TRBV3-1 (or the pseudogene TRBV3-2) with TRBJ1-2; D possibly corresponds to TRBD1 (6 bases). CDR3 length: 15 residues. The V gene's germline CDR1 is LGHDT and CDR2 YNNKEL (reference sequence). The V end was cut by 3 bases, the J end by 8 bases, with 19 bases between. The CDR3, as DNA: TGTGCCAGCAGCCACCCCGGCGCAGGGGTGGAAGGCTACACCTTC. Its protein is CASSHPGAGVEGYTF.

The CDR3 loop is CASSEDIDNSPLHF. CDR3 coding DNA: TGTGCCAGCAGTGAAGATATCGATAATTCACCCCTCCACTTT. The chain links TRBV6-1 to TRBJ1-6, with no clear D. CDR1 is MNHNS and CDR2 is SASEGT in the germline V gene. This CDR3 spans 14 amino acids. V was pared by 1 base and J by 5 bases, with 6 bases between.

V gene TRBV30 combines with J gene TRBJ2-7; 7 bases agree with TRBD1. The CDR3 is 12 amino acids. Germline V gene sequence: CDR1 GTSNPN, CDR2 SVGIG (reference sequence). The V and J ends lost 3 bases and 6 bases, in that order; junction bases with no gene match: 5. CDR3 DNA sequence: TGTGCCTGGAGGACGACAGGGAGCGAGCAGTACTTC. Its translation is CAWRTTGSEQYF.

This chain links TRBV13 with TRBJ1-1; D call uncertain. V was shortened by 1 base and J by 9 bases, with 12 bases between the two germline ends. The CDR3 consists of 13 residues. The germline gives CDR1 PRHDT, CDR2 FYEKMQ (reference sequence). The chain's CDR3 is CASSLVAAPKAFF. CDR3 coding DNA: TGTGCCAGCAGCTTAGTAGCGGCCCCGAAAGCTTTCTTT.

CDR3 in amino acids: CASRRGTGDAPQHF. For the CDR3, the DNA is TGTGCCAGCAGACGCGGGACAGGGGATGCGCCCCAGCATTTT. The chain employs TRBV27 and TRBJ1-5; 10 bases align to TRBD1. The CDR3 has 14 amino acids. The germline V gene has CDR1 MNHEY and CDR2 SMNVEV (reference sequence). With 6 bases clipped from V and 9 bases from J, the junction kept 8 bases outside the gene matches.

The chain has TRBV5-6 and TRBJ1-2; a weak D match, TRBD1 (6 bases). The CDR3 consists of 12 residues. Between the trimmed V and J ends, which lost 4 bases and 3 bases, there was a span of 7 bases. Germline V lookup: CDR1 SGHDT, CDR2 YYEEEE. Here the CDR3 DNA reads TGTGCCAGCAGCCCAGGGGACTATGGCTACACCTTC. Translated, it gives CASSPGDYGYTF. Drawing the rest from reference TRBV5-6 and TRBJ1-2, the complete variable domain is DAGVTQSPTHLIKTRGQQVTLRCSPKSGHDTVSWYQQALGQGPQFIFQYYEEEERQRGNFPDRFSGHQFPNYSSELNVNALLLGDSALYLCASSPGDYGYTFGSGTRLTVV.

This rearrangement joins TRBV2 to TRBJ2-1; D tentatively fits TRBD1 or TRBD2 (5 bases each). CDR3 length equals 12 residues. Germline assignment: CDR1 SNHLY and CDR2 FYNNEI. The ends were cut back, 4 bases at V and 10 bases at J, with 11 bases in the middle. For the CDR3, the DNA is TGTGCCAGCAGTGGAGGGGCGGTGGAGCAGTTCTTC. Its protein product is CASSGGAVEQFF.

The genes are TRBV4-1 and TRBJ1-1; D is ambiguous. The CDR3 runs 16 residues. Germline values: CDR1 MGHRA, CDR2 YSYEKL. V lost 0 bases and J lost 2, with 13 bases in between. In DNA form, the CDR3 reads TGCGCCAGCAGCCAAGATAGCGCGGGCGGCAACACTGAAGCTTTCTTT. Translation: CASSQDSAGGNTEAFF.

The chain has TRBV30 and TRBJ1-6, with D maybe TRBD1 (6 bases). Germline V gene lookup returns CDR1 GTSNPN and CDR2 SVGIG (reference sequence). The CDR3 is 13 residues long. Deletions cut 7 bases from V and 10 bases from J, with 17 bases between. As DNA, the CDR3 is TGTGCCTTGGAAAAGGGGGAGAGATCACCCCTCCACTTT. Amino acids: CALEKGERSPLHF.

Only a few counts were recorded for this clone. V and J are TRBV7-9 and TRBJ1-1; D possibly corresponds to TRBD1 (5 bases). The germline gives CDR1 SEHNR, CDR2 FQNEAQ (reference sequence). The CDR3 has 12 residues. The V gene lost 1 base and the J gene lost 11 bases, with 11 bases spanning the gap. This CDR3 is CASSLEGVRAFF. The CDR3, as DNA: TGTGCCAGCAGCTTAGAAGGGGTGAGGGCTTTCTTT.

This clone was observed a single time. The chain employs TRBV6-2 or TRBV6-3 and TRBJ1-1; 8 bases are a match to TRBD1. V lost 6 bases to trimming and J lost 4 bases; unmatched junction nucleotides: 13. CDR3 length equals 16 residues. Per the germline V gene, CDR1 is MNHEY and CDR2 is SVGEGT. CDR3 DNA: TGTGCCAGCAGCGACCCAGGGGGCCGGTGGTTCACTGAAGCTTTCTTT. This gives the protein CASSDPGGRWFTEAFF.

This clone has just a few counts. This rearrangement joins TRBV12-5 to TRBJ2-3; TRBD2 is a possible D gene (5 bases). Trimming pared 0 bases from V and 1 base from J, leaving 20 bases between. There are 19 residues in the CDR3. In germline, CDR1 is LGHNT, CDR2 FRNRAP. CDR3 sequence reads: CASGLVGLGRPFGTDTQYF. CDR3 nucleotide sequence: TGTGCTAGTGGTTTGGTAGGTCTGGGGAGACCCTTTGGCACAGATACGCAGTATTTT. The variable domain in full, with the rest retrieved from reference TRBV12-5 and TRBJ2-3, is DARVTQTPRHKVTEMGQEVTMRCQPILGHNTVFWYRQTMMQGLELLAYFRNRAPLDDSGMPKDRFSAEMPDATLATLKIQPSEPRDSAVYFCASGLVGLGRPFGTDTQYFGPGTRLTVL.

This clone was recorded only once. DNA for the CDR3: TGTGCCAGCAGGCGGGACAGGGGGACTGGCTACACCTTC. Translated, it gives CASRRDRGTGYTF. The chain has TRBV5-6 and TRBJ1-2; TRBD1 matches at 11 bases. The CDR3 has 13 amino acids. With 5 bases clipped from V and 7 bases from J, the junction kept 4 bases outside the gene matches. Looked up from germline, CDR1 is SGHDT and CDR2 is YYEEEE.

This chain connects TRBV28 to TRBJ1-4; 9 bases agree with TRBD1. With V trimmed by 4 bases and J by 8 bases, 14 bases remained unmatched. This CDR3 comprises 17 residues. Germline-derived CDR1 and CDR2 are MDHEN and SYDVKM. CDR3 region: CASSSSGRTGGREKLFF. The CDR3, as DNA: TGTGCCAGCAGTTCATCCGGACGAACAGGGGGCCGGGAAAAACTGTTTTTT.

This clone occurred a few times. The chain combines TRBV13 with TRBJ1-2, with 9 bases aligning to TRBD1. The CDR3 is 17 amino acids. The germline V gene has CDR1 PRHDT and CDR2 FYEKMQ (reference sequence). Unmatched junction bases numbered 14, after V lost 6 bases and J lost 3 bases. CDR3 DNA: TGTGCCAGCAGACGTTATTTAACCCGGGACAGGGACTATGGCTACACCTTC. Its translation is CASRRYLTRDRDYGYTF.

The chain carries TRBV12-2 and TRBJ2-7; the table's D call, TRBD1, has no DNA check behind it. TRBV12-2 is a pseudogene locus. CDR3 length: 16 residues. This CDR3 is CASRLSGGQGGNEQYF. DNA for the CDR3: TGTGCAAGTCGTCTCTCGGGTGGACAGGGGGGCAACGAGCAGTACTTC.

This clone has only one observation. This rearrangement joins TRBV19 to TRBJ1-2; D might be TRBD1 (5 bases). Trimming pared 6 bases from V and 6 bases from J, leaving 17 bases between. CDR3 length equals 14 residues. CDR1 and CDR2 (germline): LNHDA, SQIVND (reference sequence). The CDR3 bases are TGTGCCAGTAGCCCCGTGACCAGGGTTAATGGCTACACCTTC. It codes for CASSPVTRVNGYTF.

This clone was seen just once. CDR3 sequence (DNA): TGTGCCAGCAGTTGGGGGACAGCCACTGAAGCTTTCTTT. Translating it yields CASSWGTATEAFF. The V and J genes are TRBV12-3 or TRBV12-4 and TRBJ1-1, with 7 bases fitting TRBD1. J lost 4 bases, V lost 4 bases, and 3 bases had no gene match. The length of the CDR3 is 13 residues.

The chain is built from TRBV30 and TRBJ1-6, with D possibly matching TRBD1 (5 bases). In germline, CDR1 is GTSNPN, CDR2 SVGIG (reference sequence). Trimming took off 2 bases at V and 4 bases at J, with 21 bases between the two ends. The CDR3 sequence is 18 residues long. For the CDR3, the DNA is TGTGCCTGGAGTTTTGCTGGGAGAGAGGGGAATTATAATTCACCCCTCCACTTT. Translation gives CAWSFAGREGNYNSPLHF.

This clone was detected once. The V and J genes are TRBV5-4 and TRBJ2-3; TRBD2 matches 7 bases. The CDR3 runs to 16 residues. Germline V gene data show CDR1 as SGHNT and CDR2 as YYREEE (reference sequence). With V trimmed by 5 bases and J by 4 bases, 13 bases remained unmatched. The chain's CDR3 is CASSSPERDGSDTQYF. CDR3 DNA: TGTGCCAGCAGTTCACCTGAGCGGGATGGGTCAGATACGCAGTATTTT.

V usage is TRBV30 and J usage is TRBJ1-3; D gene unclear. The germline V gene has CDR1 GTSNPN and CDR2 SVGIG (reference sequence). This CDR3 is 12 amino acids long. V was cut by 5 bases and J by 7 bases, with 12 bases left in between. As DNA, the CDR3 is TGTGCCTGGGGGCGGCTTGATAACACCATATATTTT. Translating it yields CAWGRLDNTIYF.